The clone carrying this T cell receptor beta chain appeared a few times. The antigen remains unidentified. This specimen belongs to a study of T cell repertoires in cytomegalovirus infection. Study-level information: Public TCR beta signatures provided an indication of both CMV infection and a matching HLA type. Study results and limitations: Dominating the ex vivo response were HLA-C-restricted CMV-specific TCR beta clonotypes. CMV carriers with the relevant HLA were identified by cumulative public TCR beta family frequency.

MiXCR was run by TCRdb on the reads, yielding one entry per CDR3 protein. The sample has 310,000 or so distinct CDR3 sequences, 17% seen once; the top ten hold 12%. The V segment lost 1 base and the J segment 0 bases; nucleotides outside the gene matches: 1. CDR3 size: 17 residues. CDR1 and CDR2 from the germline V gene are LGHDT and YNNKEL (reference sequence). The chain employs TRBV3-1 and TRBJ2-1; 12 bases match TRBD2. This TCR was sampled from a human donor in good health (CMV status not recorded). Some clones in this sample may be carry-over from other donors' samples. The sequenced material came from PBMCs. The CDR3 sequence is CASSQATSGSSYNEQFF. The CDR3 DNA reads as TGTGCCAGCAGCCAAGCGACTAGCGGGAGCTCCTACAATGAGCAGTTCTTC.